This paragraph reports one T cell receptor (beta chain). What it recognizes is unknown. This record comes from a study of cytomegalovirus exposure and HLA in healthy donors. Turning to the study itself: An early release of data contained around 80 million unique TCRs, which came from HLA-typed donors.

Study-level findings and limits: Owing to their indistinguishability, certain V segments, notably TRBV6-2 and TRBV6-3, were excluded.

The CDR3 sequence is 10 residues long. The V end lost 2 bases, the J end lost 9 bases, and 8 bases lay between the germline ends. The germline V gene encodes CDR1 GTSNPN and CDR2 SVGIG (reference sequence). In the PCR, 60 Vbeta and 13 Jbeta primers were used. Assay: immunoSEQ multiplex PCR; the TCRdb copy retains only in-frame clones and omits some. The sample includes some 130,000 clones, 82% seen only once; the top ten take approximately 10%. The sequence derives from a male donor in good health and CMV-seropositive. Sample: PBMCs. The genes are TRBV30 and TRBJ2-7; the D is unclear. For the CDR3, the DNA is TGTGCCTGGAGTAATAGTGGGCAGTACTTC. It codes for CAWSNSGQYF.